Sequencing of this TCR beta chain was carried out in a study of cytomegalovirus exposure and HLA in healthy donors. As for the study in general: An analysis done earlier identified 100 million to 140 million unique TCR beta sequences from about 179 million T cells.

Notes on this clone: What it binds is unknown.

Study-level results: As immune exposure information, only CMV serostatus was available. It was reported that the classifier diagnosed cytomegalovirus status with high specificity and sensitivity in both the original and validation cohorts. Through in vitro validation, a few CMV-associated chains were shown to be specific for CMV antigens.

The germline V gene has CDR1 SGHRS and CDR2 YFSETQ. This CDR3 is 18 amino acids long. J gave up 1 base and V 3 bases, and 16 bases lay outside the gene matches. Amplification used 60 Vbeta primers and 13 Jbeta primers. Measured with immunoSEQ multiplex PCR; TCRdb has only the in-frame clones, and not every one. This sample has about 140,000 clones, with approximately 82% found just once. This receptor was taken from a woman aged 40 to 55 in good health and CMV-seronegative. Sequenced sample: PBMCs. The chain couples TRBV5-1 to TRBJ2-7; 7 bases are shared with TRBD1. DNA for the CDR3: TGCGCCAGCAGCTGGAACCATGACAGGGCAGTTGAGTCCTACGAGCAGTACTTC. Protein sequence: CASSWNHDRAVESYEQYF.